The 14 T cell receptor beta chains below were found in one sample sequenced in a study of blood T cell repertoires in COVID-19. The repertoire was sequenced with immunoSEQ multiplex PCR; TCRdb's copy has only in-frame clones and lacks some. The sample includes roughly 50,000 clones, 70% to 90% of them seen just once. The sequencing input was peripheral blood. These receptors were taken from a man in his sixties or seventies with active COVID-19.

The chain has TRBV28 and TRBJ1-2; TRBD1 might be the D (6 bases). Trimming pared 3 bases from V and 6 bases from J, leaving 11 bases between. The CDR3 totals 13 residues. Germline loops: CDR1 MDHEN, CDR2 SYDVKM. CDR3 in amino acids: CASSFRQGNGYTF. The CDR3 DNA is TGTGCCAGCAGTTTTCGGCAGGGGAATGGCTACACCTTC.

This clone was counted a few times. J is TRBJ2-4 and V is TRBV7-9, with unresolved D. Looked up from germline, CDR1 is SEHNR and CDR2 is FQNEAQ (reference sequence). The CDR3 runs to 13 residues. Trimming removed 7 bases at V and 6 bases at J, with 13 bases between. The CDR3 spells CASTDRVVNIQYF. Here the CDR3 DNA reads TGTGCCAGCACCGACCGGGTAGTAAACATTCAGTACTTC.

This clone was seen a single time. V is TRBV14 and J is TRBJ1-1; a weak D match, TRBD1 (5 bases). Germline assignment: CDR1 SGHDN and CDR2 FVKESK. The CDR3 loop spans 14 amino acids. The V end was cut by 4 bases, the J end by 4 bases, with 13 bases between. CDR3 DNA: TGTGCCAGCAGCCTGGGTCCGGGGGGCACTGAAGCTTTCTTT. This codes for CASSLGPGGTEAFF.

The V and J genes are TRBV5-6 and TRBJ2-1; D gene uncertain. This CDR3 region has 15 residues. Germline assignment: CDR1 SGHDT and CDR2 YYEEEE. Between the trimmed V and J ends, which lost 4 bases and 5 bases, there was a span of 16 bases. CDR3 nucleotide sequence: TGTGCCAGCAGCGGAGAAAGTTTTAGGAACAATGAGCAGTTCTTC. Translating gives CASSGESFRNNEQFF. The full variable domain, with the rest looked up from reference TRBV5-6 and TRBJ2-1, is DAGVTQSPTHLIKTRGQQVTLRCSPKSGHDTVSWYQQALGQGPQFIFQYYEEEERQRGNFPDRFSGHQFPNYSSELNVNALLLGDSALYLCASSGESFRNNEQFFGPGTRLTVL.

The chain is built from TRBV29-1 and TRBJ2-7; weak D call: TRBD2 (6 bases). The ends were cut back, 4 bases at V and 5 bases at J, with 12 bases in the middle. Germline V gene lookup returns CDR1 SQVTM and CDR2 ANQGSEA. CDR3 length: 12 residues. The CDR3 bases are TGCAGCGTTGCGGCTAGCGTCAACGAGCAGTACTTC. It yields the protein CSVAASVNEQYF.

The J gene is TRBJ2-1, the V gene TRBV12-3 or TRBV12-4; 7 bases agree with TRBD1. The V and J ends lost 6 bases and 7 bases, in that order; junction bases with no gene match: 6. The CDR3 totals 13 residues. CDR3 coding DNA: TGTGCCAGCAGCTTGACAGGGAAAAATGAGCAGTTCTTC. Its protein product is CASSLTGKNEQFF.

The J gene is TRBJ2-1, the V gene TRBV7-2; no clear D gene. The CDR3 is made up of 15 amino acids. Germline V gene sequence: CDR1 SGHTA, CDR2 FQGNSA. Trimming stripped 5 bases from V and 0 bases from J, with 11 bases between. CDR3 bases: TGTGCCAGCAGCCCCCCGCGGAGCTCCTACAATGAGCAGTTCTTC. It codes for CASSPPRSSYNEQFF.

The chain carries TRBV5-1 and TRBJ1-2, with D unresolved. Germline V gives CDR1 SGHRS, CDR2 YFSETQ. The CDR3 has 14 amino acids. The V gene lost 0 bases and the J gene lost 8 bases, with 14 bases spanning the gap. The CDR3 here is CASSLDTVPGGYTF. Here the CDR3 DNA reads TGCGCCAGCAGCTTGGACACCGTCCCGGGGGGCTACACCTTC.

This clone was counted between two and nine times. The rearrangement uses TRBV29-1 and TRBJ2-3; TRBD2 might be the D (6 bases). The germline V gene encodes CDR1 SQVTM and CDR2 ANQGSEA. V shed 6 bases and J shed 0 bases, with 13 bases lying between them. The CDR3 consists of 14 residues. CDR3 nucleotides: TGCAGCGTCACAGCTAGCGCCAGCACAGATACGCAGTATTTT. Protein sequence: CSVTASASTDTQYF.

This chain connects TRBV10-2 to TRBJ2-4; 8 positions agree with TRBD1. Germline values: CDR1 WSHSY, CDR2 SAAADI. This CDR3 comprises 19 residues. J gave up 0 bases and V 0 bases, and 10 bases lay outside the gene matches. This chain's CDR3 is CASSESQGGKTLAKNIQYF. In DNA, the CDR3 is TGCGCCAGCAGTGAGTCACAGGGGGGCAAAACCCTAGCCAAAAACATTCAGTACTTC.

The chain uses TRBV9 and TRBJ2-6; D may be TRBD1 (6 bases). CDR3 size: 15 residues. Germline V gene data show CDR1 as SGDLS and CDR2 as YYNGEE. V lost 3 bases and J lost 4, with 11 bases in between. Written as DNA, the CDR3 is TGTGCCAGCAGCGCATCAGGGGTCGGGGCCAACGTCCTGACTTTC. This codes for CASSASGVGANVLTF.

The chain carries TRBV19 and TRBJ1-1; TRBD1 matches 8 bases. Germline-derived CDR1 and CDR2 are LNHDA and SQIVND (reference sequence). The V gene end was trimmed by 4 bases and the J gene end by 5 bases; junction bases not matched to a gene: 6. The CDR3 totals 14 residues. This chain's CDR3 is CASSTGGAGTEAFF. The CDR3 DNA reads TGTGCCAGTAGTACAGGGGGCGCGGGAACTGAAGCTTTCTTT.

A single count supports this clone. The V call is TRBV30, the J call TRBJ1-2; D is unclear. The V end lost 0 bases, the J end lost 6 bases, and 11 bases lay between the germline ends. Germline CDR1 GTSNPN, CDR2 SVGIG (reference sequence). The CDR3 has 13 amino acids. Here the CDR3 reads CAWSVILGNGYTF. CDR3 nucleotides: TGTGCCTGGAGTGTCATTTTGGGCAATGGCTACACCTTC.

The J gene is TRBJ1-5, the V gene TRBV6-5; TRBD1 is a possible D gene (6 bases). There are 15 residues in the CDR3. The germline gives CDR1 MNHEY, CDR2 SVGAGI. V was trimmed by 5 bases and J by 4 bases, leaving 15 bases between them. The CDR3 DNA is TGTGCCAGCAGTCCCGCGGGAGGGACAAATCAGCCCCAGCATTTT. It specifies CASSPAGGTNQPQHF.